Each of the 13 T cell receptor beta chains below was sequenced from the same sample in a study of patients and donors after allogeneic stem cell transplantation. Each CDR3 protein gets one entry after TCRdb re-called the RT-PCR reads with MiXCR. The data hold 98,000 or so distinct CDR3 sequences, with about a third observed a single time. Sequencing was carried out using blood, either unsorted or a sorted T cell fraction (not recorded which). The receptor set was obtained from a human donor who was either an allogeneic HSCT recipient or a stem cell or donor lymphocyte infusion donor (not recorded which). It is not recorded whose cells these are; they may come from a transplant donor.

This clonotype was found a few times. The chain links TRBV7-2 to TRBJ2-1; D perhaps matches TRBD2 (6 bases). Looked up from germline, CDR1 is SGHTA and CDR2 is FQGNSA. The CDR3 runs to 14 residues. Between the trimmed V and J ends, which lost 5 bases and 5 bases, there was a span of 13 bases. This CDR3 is CASSPGLQNNEQFF. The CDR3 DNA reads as TGTGCCAGCAGCCCGGGACTCCAAAACAATGAGCAGTTCTTC.

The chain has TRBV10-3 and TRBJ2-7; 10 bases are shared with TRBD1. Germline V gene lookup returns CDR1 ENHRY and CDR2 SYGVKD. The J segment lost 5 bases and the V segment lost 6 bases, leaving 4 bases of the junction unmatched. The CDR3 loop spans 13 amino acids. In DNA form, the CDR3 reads TGTGCCATCAGGGGGGACAGGGGCGACGAGCAGTACTTC. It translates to CAIRGDRGDEQYF.

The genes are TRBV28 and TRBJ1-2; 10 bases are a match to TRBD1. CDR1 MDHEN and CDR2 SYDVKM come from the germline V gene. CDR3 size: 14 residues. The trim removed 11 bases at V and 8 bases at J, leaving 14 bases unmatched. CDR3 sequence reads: CAYRVGTGEHGYTF. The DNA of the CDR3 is TGTGCCTACCGAGTCGGGACAGGGGAACACGGCTACACCTTC.

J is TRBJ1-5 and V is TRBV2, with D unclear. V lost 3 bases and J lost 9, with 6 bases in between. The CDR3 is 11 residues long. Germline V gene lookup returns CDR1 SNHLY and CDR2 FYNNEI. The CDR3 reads CASSDSGPQHF. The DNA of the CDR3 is TGTGCCAGCAGTGACTCTGGGCCCCAGCATTTT.

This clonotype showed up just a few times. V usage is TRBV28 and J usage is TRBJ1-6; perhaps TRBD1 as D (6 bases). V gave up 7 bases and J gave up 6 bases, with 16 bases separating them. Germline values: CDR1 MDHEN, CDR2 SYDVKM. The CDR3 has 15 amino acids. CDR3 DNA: TGTGCCAGCACCTCCCACGGCAGGGGTAATTCACCCCTCCACTTT. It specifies CASTSHGRGNSPLHF.

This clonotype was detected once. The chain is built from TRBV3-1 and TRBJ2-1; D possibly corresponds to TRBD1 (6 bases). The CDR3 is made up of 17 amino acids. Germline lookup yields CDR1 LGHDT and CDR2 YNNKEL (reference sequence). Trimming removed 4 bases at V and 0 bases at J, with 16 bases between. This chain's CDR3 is CASSPRIRGSSYNEQFF. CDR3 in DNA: TGTGCCAGCAGCCCCCGGATAAGGGGGAGCTCCTACAATGAGCAGTTCTTC.

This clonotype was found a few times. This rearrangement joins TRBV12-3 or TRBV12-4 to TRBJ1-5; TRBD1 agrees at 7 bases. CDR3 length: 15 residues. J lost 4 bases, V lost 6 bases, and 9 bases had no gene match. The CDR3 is CASRRQGNSNQPQHF. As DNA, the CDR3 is TGTGCCAGCAGACGACAGGGAAACTCTAATCAGCCCCAGCATTTT.

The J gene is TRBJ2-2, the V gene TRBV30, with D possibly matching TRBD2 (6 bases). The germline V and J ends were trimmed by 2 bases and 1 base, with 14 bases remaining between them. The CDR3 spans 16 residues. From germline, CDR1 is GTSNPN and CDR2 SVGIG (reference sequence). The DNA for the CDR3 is TGTGCCTGGAGTATACGGGGGTTAAGGAACACCGGGGAGCTGTTTTTT. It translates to CAWSIRGLRNTGELFF.

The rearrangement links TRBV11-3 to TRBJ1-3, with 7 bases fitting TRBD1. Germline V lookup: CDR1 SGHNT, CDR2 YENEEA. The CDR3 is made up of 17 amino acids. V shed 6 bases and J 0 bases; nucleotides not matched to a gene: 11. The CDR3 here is CASSRTWGTDSGNTIYF. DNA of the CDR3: TGTGCCAGCAGTCGAACCTGGGGGACAGACTCTGGAAACACCATATATTTT.

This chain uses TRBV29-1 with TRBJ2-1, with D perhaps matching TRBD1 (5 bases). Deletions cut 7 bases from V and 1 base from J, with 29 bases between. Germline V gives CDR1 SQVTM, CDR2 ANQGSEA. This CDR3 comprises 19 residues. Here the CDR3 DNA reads TGCAGCGCCCGAGGTAGACCCCCTCAGGGAACCCAATCCTACAATGAGCAGTTCTTC. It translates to CSARGRPPQGTQSYNEQFF.

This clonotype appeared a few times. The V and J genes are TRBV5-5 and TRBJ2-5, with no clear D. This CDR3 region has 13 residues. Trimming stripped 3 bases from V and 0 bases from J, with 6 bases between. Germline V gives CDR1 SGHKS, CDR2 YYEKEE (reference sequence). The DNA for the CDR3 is TGTGCCAGCAGCTGGGCGTACCAAGAGACCCAGTACTTC. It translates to CASSWAYQETQYF.

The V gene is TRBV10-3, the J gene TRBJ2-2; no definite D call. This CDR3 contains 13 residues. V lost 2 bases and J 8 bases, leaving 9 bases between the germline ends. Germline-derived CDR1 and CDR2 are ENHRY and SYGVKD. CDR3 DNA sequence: TGTGCCATCAGTGAGCCCGCAAGAGGGGAGCTGTTTTTT. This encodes CAISEPARGELFF.

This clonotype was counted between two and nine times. The CDR3 bases are TGTGCCAGCAGCCGATTTACAGGGGAGCATGGCTACACCTTC. Translation: CASSRFTGEHGYTF. The genes are TRBV7-8 and TRBJ1-2; 7 nucleotides line up with TRBD1. V trimming: 5 bases; J trimming: 6 bases; junction bases outside the gene matches: 9. CDR1 is SGHVS and CDR2 is FQNEAQ in the germline V gene. The CDR3 has 14 residues.